These 18 T cell receptor beta chains share one sample of origin, sequenced in a study of CD8+CD57+ T cells in acquired aplastic anemia. For CDR3 and TCR beta VDJ profiling, genomic DNA was the template used. TCRdb re-called the reads through MiXCR, storing one row per CDR3 protein. The sample includes under 200,000 distinct CDR3 sequences, roughly 50% seen only once; the top ten take roughly 29%. CD8+CD57+ cell expansion had been shown by flow cytometry in patients chosen for sequencing. Sequencing input: sorted CD4+, CD8+, or CD8+CD57+ T cells (not recorded which) from PBMCs. The origin of the receptors is a human donor with aplastic anemia.

A note on this clonotype: This sequence may be a read error, since a much larger clone differs from it by one base. As DNA, the CDR3 is TGTGCCAGCAGGACATCCGCGGGCACTGAAGCTCTCTTT. This sequence encodes CASRTSAGTEALF. The chain links TRBV6-1 to TRBJ1-1; D is uncertain. This CDR3 is 13 amino acids long. Germline CDR1 and CDR2: MNHNS and SASEGT.

The chain is built from TRBV7-9 and TRBJ2-7; 8 bases are shared with TRBD2. V was clipped by 5 bases and J by 2 bases; unmatched bases: 8. Per the germline V gene, CDR1 is SEHNR and CDR2 is FQNEAQ (reference sequence). CDR3 length: 15 amino acids. The CDR3 sequence: CASSDIHGRAYEQYF. CDR3 nucleotides: TGTGCCAGCAGCGATATACACGGGAGGGCCTACGAGCAGTACTTC.

This clonotype was detected only a few times. The J gene is TRBJ2-7, the V gene TRBV7-2; 7 nucleotides match TRBD1. Germline CDR1 is SGHTA and CDR2 is FQGNSA. CDR3 size: 14 residues. The junction had 8 bases not matched to a gene; V was cut back by 6 bases and J by 3 bases. The CDR3 nucleotides are TGTGCCAGCAGTCTCACGACAGGGATCTACGAGCAGTACTTC. This gives the protein CASSLTTGIYEQYF.

This chain joins TRBV7-3 and TRBJ1-6; D is unresolved. The germline V gene has CDR1 SGHTA and CDR2 FQGTGA. Trimming pared 3 bases from V and 0 bases from J, leaving 9 bases between. The CDR3 extends over 16 amino acids. The CDR3 DNA reads TGTGCCAGCAGCTTCCAGCTTAGCTCCTATAATTCACCCCTCCACTTT. The encoded protein is CASSFQLSSYNSPLHF.

The CDR3 DNA reads as TGCAGTGCTAGAGAAAGGACAGGGAGGGCCTACGAGCAGTACTTC. This gives the protein CSARERTGRAYEQYF. The chain combines TRBV20-1 with TRBJ2-7, with a weak D call TRBD1 (8 bases). With 0 bases removed from V and 2 bases from J, the gap between germline ends came to 14 bases. CDR1 and CDR2 (germline): DFQATT, SNEGSKA (reference sequence). This CDR3 spans 15 amino acids.

V usage is TRBV6-5 and J usage is TRBJ2-1; 9 bases agree with TRBD2. The junction had 7 bases not matched to a gene; V was cut back by 0 bases and J by 10 bases. CDR1 is MNHEY, CDR2 SVGAGI, per germline. The CDR3 sequence is 15 residues long. The CDR3 here is CASSYSKSSGTEQFF. The CDR3 nucleotides read TGTGCCAGCAGTTACTCGAAGTCTAGCGGGACGGAGCAGTTCTTC.

J is TRBJ1-5 and V is TRBV10-1; the D gene is possibly TRBD1 (6 bases). The CDR3 runs 13 residues. V dropped 6 bases and J dropped 3 bases, with 9 bases sitting between them. CDR1 and CDR2 from the germline V gene are WNHNN and SYGVQD (reference sequence). CDR3 in amino acids: CASSRGPNQPQHF. The CDR3, as DNA: TGCGCCAGCAGCAGGGGTCCCAATCAGCCCCAGCATTTT.

This chain connects TRBV24-1 to TRBJ2-3; possible D gene TRBD1, 6 bases. Trimming shortened V by 1 base and J by 3 bases, and 16 bases separated the two germline ends. The CDR3 has 17 residues. CDR1 is KGHDR, CDR2 SFDVKD, per germline. The CDR3 region has the DNA TGTGCCACCAGTGATTTATTCCGGACAGATGGAACAGATACGCAGTATTTT. It yields the protein CATSDLFRTDGTDTQYF.

The CDR3 sequence is CASSKDYQVTEAFF. The CDR3 DNA follows: TGTGCCAGCAGCAAGGATTATCAGGTCACTGAAGCTTTCTTT. The V and J genes are TRBV7-2 and TRBJ1-1; no clear D. Germline V gene lookup returns CDR1 SGHTA and CDR2 FQGNSA. The length of the CDR3 is 14 residues. V lost 5 bases and J 4 bases, leaving 14 bases between the germline ends.

In its sample, this clonotype was seen many times. The CDR3 nucleotides are TGCAGTGCGCGAGTTGGGGCAGGTAGCACAGATACGCAGTATTTT. Protein: CSARVGAGSTDTQYF. The genes are TRBV20-1 and TRBJ2-3; perhaps TRBD1 as D (5 bases). Germline CDR1 and CDR2: DFQATT and SNEGSKA (reference sequence). Between the trimmed V and J ends, which lost 6 bases and 0 bases, there was a span of 16 bases. This CDR3 is 15 amino acids long.

V and J are TRBV9 and TRBJ1-6; perhaps TRBD1 as D (5 bases). The CDR3 sequence is 12 residues long. V gave up 7 bases and J gave up 7 bases, with 9 bases separating them. Germline loops: CDR1 SGDLS, CDR2 YYNGEE. The CDR3 DNA reads TGTGCCAGCGGGCAGGGAAATTCACCCCTCCACTTT. This sequence encodes CASGQGNSPLHF.

As to this clonotype: Being one base from a much bigger clone, this may be a read error. Without the conserved terminal phenylalanine or tryptophan, this CDR3 likely stems from a read error. The rearrangement links TRBV12-3 or TRBV12-4 to TRBJ2-1; 11 bases align to TRBD2. The CDR3 covers 15 residues. The V gene end was trimmed by 6 bases and the J gene end by 8 bases; junction bases not matched to a gene: 9. The CDR3 region is CASRKGLAAGDEQFL. Written as DNA, the CDR3 is TGTGCCAGCAGAAAGGGACTAGCGGCAGGCGATGAGCAGTTCTTA.

Worth noting for this clonotype: One end of the junction does not line up with germline, which may come from a read error. V usage is TRBV11-3 and J usage is TRBJ2-1, with D possibly being TRBD2 (5 bases). The CDR3 is made up of 13 amino acids. Germline values: CDR1 SGHNT, CDR2 YENEEA. CDR3 nucleotides: TGTGCCAGCAGTTACGCTAGCAGCAATGAGCAGTCCTTC. It encodes CASSYASSNEQSF.

This clonotype has a count of ten or more. V is TRBV19 and J is TRBJ1-2, with a weak D call TRBD1 (6 bases). The V and J ends lost 1 base and 3 bases respectively, with 9 bases between them. This CDR3 is built from 14 residues. Germline V gives CDR1 LNHDA, CDR2 SQIVND (reference sequence). CDR3 sequence: CASSIAGDDYGYTF. DNA for the CDR3: TGTGCCAGTAGTATAGCAGGGGATGACTATGGCTACACCTTC. Full variable domain (outside the CDR3, taken from reference TRBV19 and TRBJ1-2): DGGITQSPKYLFRKEGQNVTLSCEQNLNHDAMYWYRQDPGQGLRLIYYSQIVNDFQKGDIAEGYSVSREKKESFPLTVTSAQKNPTAFYLCASSIAGDDYGYTFGSGTRLTVV.

This clonotype was found many times. The chain employs TRBV9 and TRBJ1-2; D call uncertain. There are 14 residues in the CDR3. The germline CDR1 and CDR2 sequences are SGDLS and YYNGEE. V was clipped by 3 bases and J by 3 bases, with 12 bases between them. The CDR3 protein is CASSEHAGDYGYTF. The CDR3, as DNA: TGTGCCAGCAGCGAGCATGCAGGAGACTATGGCTACACCTTC.

This clonotype has just a few counts. V gene TRBV2 combines with J gene TRBJ1-1, with D hard to call. The ends were cut back, 6 bases at V and 11 bases at J, with 13 bases in the middle. CDR3 length: 11 amino acids. Germline CDR1 is SNHLY and CDR2 is FYNNEI. The CDR3 spells CASSPVQDAFF. The CDR3 DNA sequence: TGTGCCAGCAGCCCAGTTCAGGACGCTTTCTTT.

The chain recombines TRBV29-1 with TRBJ2-7, with D possibly called TRBD1 or TRBD2 (5 bases each). The CDR3 has 12 amino acids. Germline CDR1 is SQVTM and CDR2 is ANQGSEA. V lost 7 bases and J 3 bases, leaving 13 bases between the germline ends. The CDR3 spells CSAEGQGYEQYF. CDR3 coding DNA: TGCAGCGCTGAGGGTCAGGGCTACGAGCAGTACTTC.

In this sample, this clonotype turned up many times. The J gene is TRBJ2-3, the V gene TRBV5-4; D call uncertain. The length of the CDR3 is 10 residues. Germline CDR1 is SGHNT and CDR2 is YYREEE (reference sequence). CDR3 nucleotides: TGTGGATTAGGCTCGGGTACGCAGTATTTT. Its protein is CGLGSGTQYF.